Detailed here is one T cell receptor beta chain. The clone's antigen remains unknown. The sample holds no much larger clone one base away, and base qualities are not on file. Spanning cysteine to phenylalanine, the CDR3 consists of 14 amino acids. Here the CDR3 DNA is all that survives: 42 bases in frame from base 1. From the germline V gene, CDR1 is SGDLS and CDR2 is YYNGEE. V is cut by 4 bases and J by 0 bases, and the space between the germline ends is 8 bases. The time point label, as the study defines it: individuals recovered from natural SARS-CoV-2 infection. The data derive from a study of Ad26.COV2.S vaccination and SARS-CoV-2 variants (dated by TCRdb to the early 2020s). Turning to the overall study: TCRbeta repertoire sequencing was used to assess the specificity and breadth of SARS-CoV-2-reactive T cell receptors after Ad26.COV2.S vaccination. The TCR-sequenced set comprised around 30 samples: approximately 19 Ad26.COV2.S vaccine recipients, 5 placebo recipients and 8 SARS-CoV-2 convalescent individuals. Beyond this particular receptor, the publication reports: It was noted by the authors that total T cell responses may have been underestimated by the TCR breadth and depth analyses. Vaccine and placebo recipients had comparable non-spike TCR breadth, which fits with the vaccine containing only spike. After vaccination, substantial breadth of spike-specific CD8+ and CD4+ T cell responses was reported. Higher spike-specific TCR breadth was observed in Ad26.COV2.S recipients than in placebo recipients (P = 0.0014).

The immunoSEQ Assay was the method used to sequence TCRbeta CDR3 regions. After extraction, genomic DNA underwent amplification by bias-controlled multiplex PCR, followed by high-throughput sequencing. The authors' analysis ran thus. To quantify the absolute abundance of every unique TCRbeta CDR3 region, sequences were collapsed and filtered. Usable DNA was measured by amplifying reference genes present in all nucleated cells, and TCRbeta template counts were normalized to that usable DNA to estimate T cell fraction. Repertoire TCRs were annotated as SARS-CoV-2-specific when V gene, CDR3 amino acid sequence and J gene were exactly matched to a known reactive TCR set. The reference SARS-CoV-2 TCR set came from MIRA and was filtered for enrichment in COVID-19-positive ImmuneCODE repertoires, removing public or cross-reactive TCRs. Using the MIRA antigens, annotated TCRs were further analysed by specific ORF or by position within an ORF. Breadth was defined as annotated unique rearrangements over total unique productive rearrangements; depth was the summed frequency of those rearrangements. Two-sided Wilcoxon rank-sum tests were applied when comparing TCR breadth between groups. Drawn from immuneACCESS, this table holds only the in-frame rearrangements with V and J called that TCRdb kept. Clones are partly lost; checked studies trace under half to an unresolved V gene and leave the rest unexplained. V, J and clone size were drawn from that table, and D and trimming were deduced from the DNA. Across this sample there are about 350,000 clones, with roughly nine tenths seen only once. 3% to 5% of the sample is held by the ten biggest clonotypes.

The receptor's source is a human donor who had recovered from COVID-19. The material sequenced was peripheral blood, taken after recovery from COVID-19. The V and J segments used are TRBV9 and TRBJ1-3, with an unclear D gene assignment. The bases read TGTGCCAGCAGCCTAGGACTCTCTGGAAACACCATATATTTT. It encodes CASSLGLSGNTIYF.